This T cell receptor beta chain was captured in a study of blood T cell repertoires in COVID-19. This CDR3 region has 14 residues. The germline V gene encodes CDR1 LNHNV and CDR2 YYDKDF (reference sequence). The ends were cut back, 0 bases at V and 9 bases at J, with 12 bases in the middle. Profiled with immunoSEQ multiplex PCR; TCRdb holds only in-frame clones, not every one. This table holds fewer than 200,000 clones, around 87% found once. The source of this sequence is a man in his forties with active or convalescent COVID-19. Sequenced input: peripheral blood. V usage is TRBV15 and J usage is TRBJ1-5; D uncertain. The chain's CDR3 is CATSRDFGEGPQHF. The CDR3, as DNA: TGTGCCACCAGCAGAGATTTCGGGGAGGGGCCCCAGCATTTT.